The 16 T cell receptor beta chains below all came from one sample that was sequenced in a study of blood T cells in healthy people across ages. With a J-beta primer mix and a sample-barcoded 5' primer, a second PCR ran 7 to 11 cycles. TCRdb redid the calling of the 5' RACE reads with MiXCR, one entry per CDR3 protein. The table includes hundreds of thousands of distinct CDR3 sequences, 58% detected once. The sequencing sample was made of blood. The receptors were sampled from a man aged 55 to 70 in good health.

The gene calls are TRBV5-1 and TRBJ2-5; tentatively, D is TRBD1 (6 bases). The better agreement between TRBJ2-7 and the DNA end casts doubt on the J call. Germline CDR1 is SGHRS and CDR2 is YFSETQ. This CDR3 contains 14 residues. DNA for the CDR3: TGCGCCAGCAGCGTCGGACAGTATGGGAGCGAGCAGTACTTC. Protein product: CASSVGQYGSEQYF.

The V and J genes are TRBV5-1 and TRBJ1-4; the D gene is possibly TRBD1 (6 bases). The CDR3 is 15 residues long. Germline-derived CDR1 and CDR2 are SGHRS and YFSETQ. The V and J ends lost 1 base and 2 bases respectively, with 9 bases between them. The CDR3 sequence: CASSLWGATNEKLFF. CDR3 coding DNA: TGCGCCAGCAGCTTGTGGGGGGCCACTAATGAAAAACTGTTTTTT.

This CDR3 reads CASSTDSYGYTF. The CDR3 DNA reads TGTGCCAGCTCAACTGACAGTTATGGCTACACCTTC. The V gene is TRBV18, the J gene TRBJ1-2, with a weak D call TRBD1 (5 bases). The CDR3 contains 12 residues. The germline V gene encodes CDR1 KGHSH and CDR2 LQKENI. Trimming removed 5 bases at V and 5 bases at J, with 9 bases between.

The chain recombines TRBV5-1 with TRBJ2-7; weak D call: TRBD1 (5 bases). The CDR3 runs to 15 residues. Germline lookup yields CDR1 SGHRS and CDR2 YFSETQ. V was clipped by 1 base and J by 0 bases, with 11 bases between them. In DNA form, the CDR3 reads TGCGCCAGCAGCTTGCTAACAGGCAGCTCCTACGAGCAGTACTTC. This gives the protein CASSLLTGSSYEQYF. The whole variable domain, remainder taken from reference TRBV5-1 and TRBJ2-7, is KAGVTQTPRYLIKTRGQQVTLSCSPISGHRSVSWYQQTPGQGLQFLFEYFSETQRNKGNFPGRFSGRQFSNSRSEMNVSTLELGDSALYLCASSLLTGSSYEQYFGPGTRLTVT.

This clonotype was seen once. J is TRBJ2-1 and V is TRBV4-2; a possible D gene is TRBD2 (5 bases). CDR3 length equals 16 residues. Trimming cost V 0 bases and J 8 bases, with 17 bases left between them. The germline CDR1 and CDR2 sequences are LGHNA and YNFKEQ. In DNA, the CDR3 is TGTGCCAGCAGCCAAGAGGCCCGGGGTCGTATCGATGAGCAGTTCTTC. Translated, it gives CASSQEARGRIDEQFF.

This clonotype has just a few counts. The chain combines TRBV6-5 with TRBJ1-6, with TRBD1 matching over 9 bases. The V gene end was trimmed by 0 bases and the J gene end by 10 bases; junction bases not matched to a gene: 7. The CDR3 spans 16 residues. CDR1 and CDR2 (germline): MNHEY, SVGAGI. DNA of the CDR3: TGTGCCAGCAGTTACTCGAGACAGGGGGTGAAGTCACCCCTCCACTTT. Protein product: CASSYSRQGVKSPLHF.

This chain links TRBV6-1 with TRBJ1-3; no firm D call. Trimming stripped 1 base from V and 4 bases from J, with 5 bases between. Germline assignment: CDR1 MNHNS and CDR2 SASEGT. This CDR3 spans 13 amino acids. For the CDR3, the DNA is TGTGCCAGCAGTGAAGACCGGGGAAACACCATATATTTT. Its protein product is CASSEDRGNTIYF.

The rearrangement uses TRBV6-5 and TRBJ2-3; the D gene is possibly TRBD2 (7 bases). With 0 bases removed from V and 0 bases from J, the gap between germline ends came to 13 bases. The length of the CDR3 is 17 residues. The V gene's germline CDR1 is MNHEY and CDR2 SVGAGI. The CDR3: CASSYSMGGGSTDTQYF. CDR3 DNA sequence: TGTGCCAGCAGTTACTCGATGGGAGGGGGTAGCACAGATACGCAGTATTTT.

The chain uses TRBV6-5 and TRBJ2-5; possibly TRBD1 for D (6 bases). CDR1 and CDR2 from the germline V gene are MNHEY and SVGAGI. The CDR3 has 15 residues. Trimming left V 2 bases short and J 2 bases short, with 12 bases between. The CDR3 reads CASSYTGQLQETQYF. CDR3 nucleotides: TGTGCCAGCAGTTACACCGGACAGCTACAAGAGACCCAGTACTTC.

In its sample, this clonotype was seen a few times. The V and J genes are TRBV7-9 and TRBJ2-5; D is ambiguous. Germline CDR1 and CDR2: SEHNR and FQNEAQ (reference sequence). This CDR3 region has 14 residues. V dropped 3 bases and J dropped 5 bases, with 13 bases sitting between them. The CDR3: CASSFLGFGETQYF. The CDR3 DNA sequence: TGTGCCAGCAGCTTTCTTGGATTCGGGGAGACCCAGTACTTC.

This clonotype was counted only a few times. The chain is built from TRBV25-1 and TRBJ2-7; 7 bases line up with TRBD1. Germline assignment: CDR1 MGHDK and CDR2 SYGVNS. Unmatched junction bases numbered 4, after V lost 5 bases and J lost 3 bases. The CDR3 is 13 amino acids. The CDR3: CASSKRGLYEQYF. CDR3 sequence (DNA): TGTGCCAGCAGTAAGAGGGGGCTCTACGAGCAGTACTTC.

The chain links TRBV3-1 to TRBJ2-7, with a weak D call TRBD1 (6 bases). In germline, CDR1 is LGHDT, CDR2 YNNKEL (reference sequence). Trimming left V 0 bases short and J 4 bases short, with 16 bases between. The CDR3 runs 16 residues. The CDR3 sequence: CASSQEGAGGGYEQYF. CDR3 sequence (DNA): TGTGCCAGCAGCCAAGAGGGGGCAGGTGGCGGGTACGAGCAGTACTTC.

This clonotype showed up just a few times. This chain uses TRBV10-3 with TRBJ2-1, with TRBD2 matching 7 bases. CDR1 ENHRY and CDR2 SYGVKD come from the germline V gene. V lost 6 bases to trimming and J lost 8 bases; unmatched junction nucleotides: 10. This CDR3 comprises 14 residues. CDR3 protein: CAISKAGVSDEQFF. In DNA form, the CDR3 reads TGTGCCATCAGCAAGGCGGGGGTTAGCGATGAGCAGTTCTTC.

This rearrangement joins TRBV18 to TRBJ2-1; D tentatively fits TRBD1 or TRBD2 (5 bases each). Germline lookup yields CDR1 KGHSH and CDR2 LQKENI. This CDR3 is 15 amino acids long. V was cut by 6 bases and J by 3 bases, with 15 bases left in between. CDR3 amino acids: CASSRDGGHYNEQFF. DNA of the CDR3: TGTGCCAGCTCCCGGGATGGGGGTCACTACAATGAGCAGTTCTTC.

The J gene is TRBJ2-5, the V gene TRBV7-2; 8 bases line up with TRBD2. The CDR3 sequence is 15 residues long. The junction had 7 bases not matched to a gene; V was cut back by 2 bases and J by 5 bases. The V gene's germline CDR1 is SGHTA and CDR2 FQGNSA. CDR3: CASSLTPGGWETQYF. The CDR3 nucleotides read TGTGCCAGCAGCTTAACGCCGGGGGGGTGGGAGACCCAGTACTTC.

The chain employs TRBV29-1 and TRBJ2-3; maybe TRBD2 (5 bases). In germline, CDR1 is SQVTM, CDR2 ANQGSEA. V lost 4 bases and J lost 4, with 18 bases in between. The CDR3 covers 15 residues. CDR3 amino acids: CSVGSQRVGADTQYF. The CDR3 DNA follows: TGCAGCGTTGGATCCCAGAGGGTGGGTGCAGATACGCAGTATTTT.